Below, one T cell receptor beta chain is given with its context. Its antigen is unidentified. Germline V gene data show CDR1 as SNHLY and CDR2 as FYNNEI. Trimming took off 5 bases at V and 0 bases at J, with 11 bases between the two ends. This CDR3 is built from 15 residues. These data are taken from a study of cytomegalovirus exposure and HLA in healthy donors. General study points: Specific recognition of CMV antigens was confirmed in vitro for a few chains (all CMV-associated). TCR beta V segments were, for the most part, productive about 90% or about 30% of the time in an earlier analysis.

PCR amplification relied on 60 Vbeta primers (plus 13 Jbeta primers). Profiling relied on immunoSEQ multiplex PCR, and the TCRdb table lists in-frame clones only, not all of them. The sample shows 170,000 or so clones, and about 2.2% sits with its ten largest clones. The chain is built from TRBV2 and TRBJ2-1; weak D call: TRBD2 (6 bases). The source is a man in his thirties or forties in good health and CMV-seronegative. Material: PBMCs. The CDR3 DNA follows: TGTGCCAGCAGTTTTAGCGGTAGCTCCTACAATGAGCAGTTCTTC. It encodes CASSFSGSSYNEQFF.